These T cell receptor beta chains were read from a single sample in a study of T cells after yellow fever vaccination. TCRdb passed the 5' RACE reads through MiXCR, listing each CDR3 protein once. The table includes about 550,000 distinct CDR3 sequences, over 15% detected once. Sequenced material: PBMCs, taken 15 days after the yellow fever booster vaccination. All receptors come from a man between 25 and 39 years old who received the YFV17D yellow fever vaccine. The CDR3 runs from the conserved cysteine through the conserved F or W. The D gene is left open where the match is weak. The size entry is marked missing in some rows and otherwise reads once, few, many or a size class.

CDR3 protein	CDR3 DNA	J gene	D gene	CDR3 length	clone size	V gene
CASSLWREGGNEQFF	TGCGCCAGCAGCTTATGGCGGGAGGGGGGCAATGAGCAGTTCTTC	TRBJ2-1	TRBD2	15	NA	TRBV5-1
CASSLALGSGSYNEQFF	TGTGCCAGCAGTTTAGCATTGGGTAGCGGCTCCTACAATGAGCAGTTCTTC	TRBJ2-1	NA	17	NA	TRBV12-3/TRBV12-4
CASSLGGPRGGKLFF	TGTGCCAGCAGCTTAGGAGGCCCAAGGGGTGGAAAACTGTTTTTT	TRBJ1-4	NA	15	NA	TRBV7-2
CAISDDRFGANVLTF	TGTGCCATCAGTGACGACAGGTTCGGGGCCAACGTCCTGACTTTC	TRBJ2-6	NA	15	few	TRBV10-3
CASSPEGAGANVLTF	TGTGCCAGCAGCCCCGAGGGGGCAGGGGCCAACGTCCTGACTTTC	TRBJ2-6	TRBD1	15	few	TRBV11-2
CASSPERASGTLEYF	TGTGCCAGCAGTCCAGAACGGGCTAGCGGGACTCTTGAGTACTTC	TRBJ2-7	TRBD2	15	few	TRBV3-1
CATQDLQGEHSPLHF	TGTGCCACCCAAGATCTACAGGGCGAACATTCACCCCTCCACTTT	TRBJ1-6	NA	15	few	TRBV14
CASSDSEQQEQFF	TGTGCCAGCAGTGACTCGGAGCAGCAAGAGCAGTTCTTC	TRBJ2-1	NA	13	NA	TRBV6-4
CASSSSGTGLYEQYF	TGCGCCAGCAGCTCAAGCGGGACAGGGCTTTACGAGCAGTACTTC	TRBJ2-7	TRBD1	15	few	TRBV5-1
CASTNQRTGVYGANVLTF	TGTGCCAGCACCAACCAAAGGACAGGGGTTTATGGGGCCAACGTCCTGACTTTC	TRBJ2-6	TRBD1	18	NA	TRBV6-2/TRBV6-3
CASSLAAGPSYNEQFF	TGTGCCAGCAGCTTGGCAGCGGGCCCCTCCTACAATGAGCAGTTCTTC	TRBJ2-1	NA	16	NA	TRBV5-4
CASRAGRGNNEKLFF	TGCGCCAGCAGAGCCGGCCGAGGGAATAATGAAAAACTGTTTTTT	TRBJ1-4	NA	15	few	TRBV4-3
CASSLTGLAGGPSPKKTDTQYF	TGTGCCAGCAGCTTAACGGGACTAGCGGGAGGGCCTAGTCCGAAGAAGACAGATACGCAGTATTTT	TRBJ2-3	TRBD2	22	NA	TRBV7-3
CSARDPREGVTGELFF	TGCAGTGCTAGAGATCCGAGGGAGGGTGTCACCGGGGAGCTGTTTTTT	TRBJ2-2	TRBD2	16	few	TRBV20-1
CASSLKVVGNYGYTF	TGTGCCAGCAGCTTAAAAGTCGTCGGAAACTATGGCTACACCTTC	TRBJ1-2	NA	15	few	TRBV7-9
CASSTTETQYF	TGTGCCAGCAGTACTACAGAGACCCAGTACTTC	TRBJ2-5	NA	11	NA	TRBV12-3/TRBV12-4
CAVGADPSNQPQHF	TGCGCCGTTGGGGCGGACCCCAGCAATCAGCCCCAGCATTTT	TRBJ1-5	NA	14	NA	TRBV5-1
CASSFSGGPGETQYF	TGTGCCAGCAGTTTCTCGGGAGGGCCAGGGGAGACCCAGTACTTC	TRBJ2-5	TRBD2	15	NA	TRBV12-3/TRBV12-4
CAISESSQPTETQYF	TGTGCCATCAGTGAGTCGAGCCAGCCGACGGAGACCCAGTACTTC	TRBJ2-5	NA	15	NA	TRBV10-3
CSAEGPGELFF	TGCAGTGCCGAGGGGCCCGGGGAGCTGTTTTTT	TRBJ2-2	NA	11	few	TRBV20-1
CASSAPGEQYF	TGTGCCAGCAGTGCCCCAGGGGAGCAGTACTTC	TRBJ2-7	NA	11	few	TRBV12-3/TRBV12-4
CASSRGLISYNEQFF	TGTGCCAGCAGCCGGGGACTGATTTCCTACAATGAGCAGTTCTTC	TRBJ2-1	NA	15	few	TRBV14
CSARPALQETQYF	TGCAGTGCTAGACCCGCCCTGCAGGAGACCCAGTACTTC	TRBJ2-5	NA	13	NA	TRBV20-1
CASSTDVVAYEQYF	TGCGCCAGCAGTACTGACGTGGTAGCCTACGAGCAGTACTTC	TRBJ2-7	NA	14	NA	TRBV5-1
CASSPGQGVWNEQFF	TGTGCCAGCAGCCCGGGACAGGGGGTTTGGAATGAGCAGTTCTTC	TRBJ2-1	TRBD1	15	NA	TRBV14
CASRPDRTGELFF	TGTGCCAGCAGACCCGACCGCACCGGGGAGCTGTTTTTT	TRBJ2-2	NA	13	NA	TRBV12-3/TRBV12-4
CSARVGTARETQYF	TGCAGTGCTAGAGTAGGGACAGCCCGAGAGACCCAGTACTTC	TRBJ2-5	TRBD1	14	NA	TRBV20-1
CASSLAPHTRAGTDTQYF	TGTGCCAGCAGTTTAGCACCCCATACTAGAGCCGGAACTGATACGCAGTATTTT	TRBJ2-3	NA	18	NA	TRBV12-3/TRBV12-4
CASGEKRIITREQYF	TGTGCCAGCGGGGAAAAGCGGATTATTACGAGGGAGCAGTACTTC	TRBJ2-7	NA	15	NA	TRBV6-1
CASTPGGLGPNLPQHF	TGTGCCAGCACTCCAGGGGGCCTTGGACCCAATCTGCCCCAGCATTTT	TRBJ1-5	TRBD1	16	NA	TRBV6-2/TRBV6-3
CSVPGSSSYEQYF	TGCAGCGTTCCGGGGTCTTCATCCTACGAGCAGTACTTC	TRBJ2-7	NA	13	NA	TRBV29-1
CASSPQFQTSNYGYTF	TGTGCCAGCAGCCCCCAATTCCAGACCTCTAACTATGGCTACACCTTC	TRBJ1-2	NA	16	few	TRBV7-2
CSVETGFGEKLFF	TGCAGCGTTGAGACCGGGTTTGGGGAAAAACTGTTTTTT	TRBJ1-4	NA	13	NA	TRBV29-1
CASSNTRYSNQPQHF	TGTGCCAGCAGTAACACCCGGTATAGCAATCAGCCCCAGCATTTT	TRBJ1-5	NA	15	few	TRBV6-5
CAIELGNEQFF	TGTGCCATTGAACTAGGTAATGAGCAGTTCTTC	TRBJ2-1	NA	11	few	TRBV6-6
CASSFGGSGTDTQYF	TGCGCCAGCAGCTTTGGCGGGAGCGGCACAGATACGCAGTATTTT	TRBJ2-3	TRBD2	15	NA	TRBV12-3/TRBV12-4
CASSLGDRPYEQYF	TGTGCCAGCAGCTTGGGAGACAGACCCTACGAGCAGTACTTC	TRBJ2-7	NA	14	few	TRBV5-4
CASSYRRLAGAHRVSYEQYF	TGTGCCAGCAGTTATAGAAGACTAGCGGGAGCCCATAGAGTTTCCTACGAGCAGTACTTC	TRBJ2-7	TRBD2	20	many	TRBV6-5
CASSLTYNEQFF	TGTGCCAGCAGCTTAACCTACAATGAGCAGTTCTTC	TRBJ2-1	NA	12	many	TRBV7-9
CASSYRGRLTTGANVLTF	TGTGCCAGTAGTTACAGGGGGCGCCTGACTACTGGGGCCAACGTCCTGACTTTC	TRBJ2-6	TRBD1	18	few	TRBV19
CASSVTGQAYNEQFF	TGTGCCAGCAGCGTAACGGGACAGGCTTACAATGAGCAGTTCTTC	TRBJ2-1	TRBD1	15	few	TRBV7-2
CATTGGDPDTQYF	TGTGCCACCACTGGCGGGGACCCAGATACGCAGTATTTT	TRBJ2-3	NA	13	few	TRBV24-1
CAISDPLVAVTDTQYF	TGTGCCATCAGCGATCCCTTGGTGGCAGTCACAGATACGCAGTATTTT	TRBJ2-3	NA	16	few	TRBV10-3
CASSSFGRKAYEQYF	TGTGCCAGCAGTTCCTTCGGGCGCAAAGCCTACGAGCAGTACTTC	TRBJ2-7	NA	15	NA	TRBV7-2
CASSSESGRETQYF	TGTGCCAGCAGCTCCGAGAGTGGCCGGGAGACCCAGTACTTC	TRBJ2-5	NA	14	NA	TRBV7-6
CSAREIRTPSSYEQYF	TGCAGTGCTAGGGAGATTCGTACTCCCAGCTCCTACGAGCAGTACTTC	TRBJ2-7	NA	16	few	TRBV20-1
CATRDGTTDTQYF	TGTGCCACCCGAGACGGAACCACAGATACGCAGTATTTT	TRBJ2-3	NA	13	few	TRBV15
CASSPLTGGYTGELFF	TGTGCCAGCAGCCCGTTGACGGGAGGGTACACCGGGGAGCTGTTTTTT	TRBJ2-2	TRBD2	16	few	TRBV7-9
CASSRDYNSPLHF	TGCGCCAGCAGCCGGGACTATAATTCACCCCTCCACTTT	TRBJ1-6	NA	13	few	TRBV5-1
CASSRALAEQYF	TGTGCCAGCTCCCGGGCCCTCGCCGAGCAGTACTTC	TRBJ2-7	NA	12	few	TRBV7-9
CASSPRQTHSYNEQFF	TGTGCCAGCAGCCCTCGCCAGACGCATTCCTACAATGAGCAGTTCTTC	TRBJ2-1	NA	16	NA	TRBV12-3/TRBV12-4
CASSQEGTGTYNEQFF	TGCGCCAGCAGCCAAGAGGGAACCGGCACCTACAATGAGCAGTTCTTC	TRBJ2-1	NA	16	few	TRBV4-3
CASSEPGMYEQFF	TGTGCCAGCAGTGAACCAGGGATGTATGAGCAGTTCTTC	TRBJ2-1	NA	13	few	TRBV25-1
CAFTSGTGGPSGANVLTF	TGTGCCTTCACGTCCGGGACAGGGGGGCCCTCTGGGGCCAACGTCCTGACTTTC	TRBJ2-6	TRBD1	18	NA	TRBV2
CASSGTSVRTDTQYF	TGTGCCAGTTCTGGGACTAGCGTCAGAACAGATACGCAGTATTTT	TRBJ2-3	TRBD2	15	NA	TRBV25-1